Reported below is one T cell receptor beta chain. What it recognizes is unknown. V was trimmed by 1 base and J by 7 bases, leaving 8 bases between them. The CDR3 extends over 13 amino acids. One entry per CDR3 protein, called by TCRdb with MiXCR from the reads. The data hold about 150,000 distinct CDR3 sequences, with around 30% observed a single time. The data belong to a study of T cell repertoires in cytomegalovirus infection. Overall study context: Recently identified HLA-C-restricted CMV epitopes were among the peptides used. The public TCR beta signatures pointed to both CMV infection and matching HLA type.

Findings of the study overall: Summed frequency of public TCR beta families distinguished CMV carriers with the relevant HLA. Ex vivo, HLA-C-restricted CMV-specific TCR beta clonotypes prevailed over the rest of the response.

This clonotype was obtained from a human donor in good health (CMV status not recorded). Some clones in this sample may be carry-over from other donors' samples. Material: CD8+ T cells from cultured PBMCs, obtained from culture after CMV antigen stimulation. V and J are TRBV12-3 or TRBV12-4 and TRBJ1-5; no clear D gene. This CDR3 reads CASSLGDGQPQHF. The CDR3 coding sequence is TGTGCCAGCAGTTTAGGTGACGGACAGCCCCAGCATTTT.